This T cell receptor beta chain derives from a study of blood T cells in healthy people across ages. Trimming removed 3 bases from V and 9 bases from J, with 15 bases in between. Germline CDR1 SQVTM, CDR2 ANQGSEA. The CDR3 loop spans 12 amino acids. A note on this clonotype: Its specificity is not known.

Sample-barcoded 5' priming and a J-beta primer mix drove a second PCR of roughly 6 to 12 cycles. TCRdb itself ran the 5' RACE reads through MiXCR, one entry per CDR3 protein. The sample shows about 830,000 distinct CDR3 sequences, 62% of them seen only once. General observations from the study: A strong correlation was seen between TCR beta diversity and naive T cell percentage.

The sequenced sample was blood. The chain recombines TRBV29-1 with TRBJ2-7; D tentatively reads TRBD1 or TRBD2 (7 bases each). This sequence originates from a man younger than 45 in good health. The CDR3: CSVEGDREGQYF. DNA for the CDR3: TGCAGCGTTGAGGGCGACAGGGAGGGGCAGTACTTC.